What follows are 24 T cell receptor beta chains derived from one specimen sequenced in a study of cytomegalovirus exposure and HLA in healthy donors. Only in-frame clones appear in the TCRdb table, and some are missing; sequencing was by immunoSEQ multiplex PCR. Of roughly 250,000 clones detected, around nine tenths appear once; the ten largest clones hold 2.6%. Material for sequencing was PBMCs. The receptor source for this set is a man aged 18 to 30 in good health and CMV-seronegative.

The count of this clone is one. The chain couples TRBV5-6 to TRBJ1-2; D ambiguous. Germline loops: CDR1 SGHDT, CDR2 YYEEEE. V shed 2 bases and J shed 3 bases, with 11 bases lying between them. The CDR3 spans 14 residues. The CDR3: CASSFYDRDYGYTF. The CDR3 nucleotides are TGTGCCAGCAGCTTTTACGACCGGGACTATGGCTACACCTTC.

This clone was detected once. The rearrangement joins TRBV9 to TRBJ2-5; D remains unclear. V was pared by 4 bases and J by 5 bases, with 15 bases between. The germline V gene encodes CDR1 SGDLS and CDR2 YYNGEE. This CDR3 region has 14 residues. The DNA for the CDR3 is TGTGCCAGCAGCCCGAGTAGTAGCCGTGAGACCCAGTACTTC. Its translation: CASSPSSSRETQYF.

The chain uses TRBV18 and TRBJ1-2; D uncertain. The V end lost 0 bases, the J end lost 4 bases, and 15 bases lay between the germline ends. The CDR3 loop spans 16 amino acids. Germline-derived CDR1 and CDR2 are KGHSH and LQKENI. The CDR3 spells CASSPPGRNLGYGYTF. The DNA for the CDR3 is TGTGCCAGCTCACCACCGGGGAGGAACCTGGGCTATGGCTACACCTTC.

This clone was seen just once. V is TRBV4-3 and J is TRBJ2-1, with no clear D. With 0 bases removed from V and 10 bases from J, the gap between germline ends came to 7 bases. Looked up from germline, CDR1 is LGHNA and CDR2 is YSLEER. The CDR3 loop spans 12 amino acids. The chain's CDR3 is CASSQDFREQFF. CDR3 coding DNA: TGCGCCAGCAGCCAAGATTTCCGGGAGCAGTTCTTC.

The genes are TRBV28 and TRBJ2-7; the D is unclear. Trimming removed 8 bases at V and 1 base at J, with 18 bases between. Germline V lookup: CDR1 MDHEN, CDR2 SYDVKM. CDR3 length equals 15 residues. CDR3 DNA: TGTGCCAGCGGTTCAGTTTATCAGGATTCCTACGAGCAGTACTTC. As protein: CASGSVYQDSYEQYF.

This chain links TRBV5-6 with TRBJ2-5; 8 nucleotides match TRBD1. This CDR3 region has 13 residues. Germline assignment: CDR1 SGHDT and CDR2 YYEEEE. V lost 3 bases and J lost 4; bases outside the gene matches: 2. The CDR3 nucleotides read TGTGCCAGCAGCTACCAGGGGGCAGAGACCCAGTACTTC. As protein: CASSYQGAETQYF.

CDR3 residues: CASSQGTSGSRGAGELFF. For the CDR3, the DNA is TGCGCCAGCAGCCAGGGGACTAGCGGGTCGAGGGGCGCCGGGGAGCTGTTTTTT. The V call is TRBV4-3, the J call TRBJ2-2; 12 bases are shared with TRBD2. CDR1 and CDR2 (germline): LGHNA, YSLEER. V gave up 3 bases and J gave up 6 bases; unmatched junction bases: 11. The CDR3 runs 18 residues.

The chain couples TRBV4-3 to TRBJ1-4; possible D gene TRBD1, 6 bases. V lost 1 base and J lost 7, with 10 bases in between. The CDR3 has 14 amino acids. The germline V gene encodes CDR1 LGHNA and CDR2 YSLEER. The CDR3 DNA sequence: TGCGCCAGCAGCCAAGGCTCACAGGGTGAAAAACTGTTTTTT. This gives the protein CASSQGSQGEKLFF.

The V gene is TRBV2, the J gene TRBJ1-5; a weak D match, TRBD1 (6 bases). Germline loops: CDR1 SNHLY, CDR2 FYNNEI. CDR3 length: 15 residues. Trimming stripped 6 bases from V and 5 bases from J, with 17 bases between. The CDR3 coding sequence is TGTGCCAGCAGCGACGGGACACCAGGCGATCAGCCCCAGCATTTT. Amino acid sequence: CASSDGTPGDQPQHF.

This clone has only one observation. The chain has TRBV7-9 and TRBJ2-1; D is uncertain. This CDR3 spans 16 amino acids. V lost 1 base and J 0 bases, leaving 10 bases between the germline ends. From germline, CDR1 is SEHNR and CDR2 FQNEAQ (reference sequence). The CDR3, as DNA: TGTGCCAGCAGCTTAGATTTATTCAGCTCCTACAATGAGCAGTTCTTC. Its protein product is CASSLDLFSSYNEQFF.

CDR3 protein: CASSLNGGNYEQYF. CDR3 bases: TGTGCCAGCAGCTTGAATGGGGGGAACTACGAGCAGTACTTC. The chain has TRBV5-6 and TRBJ2-7, with D perhaps TRBD2 (6 bases). This CDR3 comprises 14 residues. Germline V gene data show CDR1 as SGHDT and CDR2 as YYEEEE. V was trimmed by 1 base and J by 3 bases, leaving 11 bases between them.

The chain recombines TRBV11-2 with TRBJ2-7; a possible D gene is TRBD1 (5 bases). The CDR3 is 15 amino acids. CDR1 and CDR2 (germline): SGHAT, FQNNGV. The V end was cut by 3 bases, the J end by 2 bases, with 14 bases between. In DNA form, the CDR3 reads TGTGCCAGCAGCTTGACAGAACTCGAAACCTACGAGCAGTACTTC. This sequence encodes CASSLTELETYEQYF.

The gene calls are TRBV4-1 and TRBJ2-7, with 11 bases fitting TRBD2. Germline CDR1 MGHRA, CDR2 YSYEKL. The CDR3 loop spans 15 amino acids. Trimming cost V 4 bases and J 6 bases; bases outside gene matches: 8. The CDR3 is CASSLRTSGGSEQYF. CDR3 DNA sequence: TGCGCCAGCAGCCTTCGTACTAGCGGGGGCTCCGAGCAGTACTTC.

This clone has only one observation. The V gene is TRBV7-9, the J gene TRBJ2-7; 11 bases are shared with TRBD1. V lost 3 bases, J lost 2 bases, and 6 bases stayed unmatched. The CDR3 consists of 16 residues. CDR1 and CDR2 (germline): SEHNR, FQNEAQ (reference sequence). The CDR3 region is CASSFTSGQGAYEQYF. The CDR3 nucleotides are TGTGCCAGCAGCTTTACGTCGGGACAGGGGGCCTACGAGCAGTACTTC.

This clone was seen only once. The chain has TRBV28 and TRBJ2-3; 9 bases match TRBD2. Trimming removed 3 bases from V and 3 bases from J; junction bases left unmatched: 13. This CDR3 spans 18 amino acids. Germline CDR1 reads MDHEN; CDR2 reads SYDVKM. The CDR3 loop is CASSFRNLAGEGTDTQYF. The DNA for the CDR3 is TGTGCCAGCAGTTTTCGAAACTTAGCGGGAGAAGGAACAGATACGCAGTATTTT. The whole variable domain, remainder taken from reference TRBV28 and TRBJ2-3, is DVKVTQSSRYLVKRTGEKVFLECVQDMDHENMFWYRQDPGLGLRLIYFSYDVKMKEKGDIPEGYSVSREKKERFSLILESASTNQTSMYLCASSFRNLAGEGTDTQYFGPGTRLTVL.

This chain uses TRBV9 with TRBJ1-2, with D possibly matching TRBD1 (5 bases). V shed 4 bases and J shed 2 bases, with 9 bases lying between them. The CDR3 contains 13 residues. Germline loops: CDR1 SGDLS, CDR2 YYNGEE. The CDR3 sequence: CASSPDRNYGYTF. CDR3 nucleotides: TGTGCCAGCAGCCCCGACAGAAACTATGGCTACACCTTC.

This clone was seen just once. V usage is TRBV14 and J usage is TRBJ2-7; no definite D call. Germline CDR1 and CDR2: SGHDN and FVKESK. V dropped 1 base and J dropped 11 bases, with 9 bases sitting between them. This CDR3 is 11 amino acids long. CDR3 residues: CASSQANREYF. The CDR3 bases are TGTGCCAGCAGCCAAGCTAACCGGGAGTACTTC.

The chain uses TRBV30 and TRBJ1-3; possible D gene TRBD1, 5 bases. The V and J ends lost 3 bases and 2 bases respectively, with 8 bases between them. CDR3 length: 13 amino acids. The V gene's germline CDR1 is GTSNPN and CDR2 SVGIG (reference sequence). The CDR3 region has the DNA TGTGCCTGGAGGGCAGGGCCTGGAAACACCATATATTTT. Translated, it gives CAWRAGPGNTIYF. Full variable domain (rest looked up from reference TRBV30 and TRBJ1-3): SQTIHQWPATLVQPVGSPLSLECTVEGTSNPNLYWYRQAAGRGLQLLFYSVGIGQISSEVPQNLSASRPQDRQFILSSKKLLLSDSGFYLCAWRAGPGNTIYFGEGSWLTVV.

V and J are TRBV7-3 and TRBJ2-1, with unresolved D. Trimming left V 3 bases short and J 7 bases short, with 10 bases between. CDR3 length: 13 residues. Germline lookup yields CDR1 SGHTA and CDR2 FQGTGA. The CDR3 DNA sequence: TGTGCCAGCAGCTTGGCTCAGAGGAATGAGCAGTTCTTC. This translates into CASSLAQRNEQFF.

This chain links TRBV27 with TRBJ2-2, with TRBD2 as a possible D gene (6 bases). The CDR3 runs 13 residues. Trimming pared 5 bases from V and 7 bases from J, leaving 11 bases between. In germline, CDR1 is MNHEY, CDR2 SMNVEV (reference sequence). CDR3 loop: CASSQLGGGELFF. In DNA, the CDR3 is TGTGCCAGCAGTCAGCTCGGGGGCGGGGAGCTGTTTTTT.

The CDR3 loop is CASSQEGEAEGNTIYF. The CDR3 nucleotides read TGCGCCAGCAGCCAAGAAGGAGAGGCAGAGGGAAACACCATATATTTT. The chain couples TRBV4-3 to TRBJ1-3; D not resolved. The germline gives CDR1 LGHNA, CDR2 YSLEER. CDR3 length equals 16 residues. V lost 0 bases and J lost 4, with 13 bases in between.

The chain employs TRBV9 and TRBJ2-1; TRBD1 matches 8 bases. J gave up 8 bases and V 3 bases, and 7 bases lay outside the gene matches. CDR3 length: 14 amino acids. Germline V lookup: CDR1 SGDLS, CDR2 YYNGEE. The CDR3 protein is CASSERTGWDEQFF. As DNA, the CDR3 is TGTGCCAGCAGCGAGAGGACAGGGTGGGATGAGCAGTTCTTC.

This rearrangement joins TRBV30 to TRBJ1-3; D unresolved. Germline V gene sequence: CDR1 GTSNPN, CDR2 SVGIG (reference sequence). The V end was cut by 2 bases, the J end by 8 bases, with 16 bases between. CDR3 length: 14 amino acids. The chain's CDR3 is CAWSRLTLQDTIYF. The CDR3 DNA reads as TGTGCCTGGAGTCGGCTCACCCTCCAGGACACCATATATTTT.

This clone was observed once. This chain connects TRBV4-3 to TRBJ2-7; D remains unclear. The CDR3 is 15 amino acids. With 0 bases removed from V and 2 bases from J, the gap between germline ends came to 11 bases. In germline, CDR1 is LGHNA, CDR2 YSLEER. The CDR3 loop reads CASSQEWALTYEQYF. As DNA, the CDR3 is TGCGCCAGCAGCCAAGAGTGGGCCCTAACCTACGAGCAGTACTTC.